These 13 T cell receptor beta chains originate from one sample sequenced in a study of response to subunit inactivated influenza vaccine. One entry per CDR3 protein results from TCRdb running MiXCR on the RT-PCR reads. Here the sample spans more than 550,000 distinct CDR3 sequences, 10% to 15% being singletons. The sample was PBMCs from blood, taken on the day of vaccination. Receptors originate from a man aged 50 or older who received an inactivated influenza vaccine.

This clonotype was seen only a few times. The gene calls are TRBV7-9 and TRBJ1-2; no clear D. This CDR3 comprises 15 residues. V was trimmed by 1 base and J by 3 bases, leaving 12 bases between them. Germline loops: CDR1 SEHNR, CDR2 FQNEAQ (reference sequence). The CDR3: CASSLGTSGDYGYTF. DNA of the CDR3: TGTGCCAGCAGCTTAGGGACCAGCGGTGACTATGGCTACACCTTC.

This clonotype showed up many times. The chain joins TRBV5-1 to TRBJ2-2; the D gene could be TRBD1 or TRBD2 (5 bases each). The germline V gene has CDR1 SGHRS and CDR2 YFSETQ. V lost 9 bases, J lost 9 bases, and 12 bases lay in between. The length of the CDR3 is 11 residues. CDR3: CATRDERELFF. CDR3 bases: TGCGCCACCCGGGACGAAAGGGAGCTGTTTTTT.

In this sample, this clonotype turned up a few times. The chain employs TRBV20-1 and TRBJ2-7; the D gene is possibly TRBD1 (5 bases). V gave up 5 bases and J gave up 1 base, with 15 bases separating them. This CDR3 contains 14 residues. Germline CDR1 DFQATT, CDR2 SNEGSKA (reference sequence). The CDR3 DNA is TGCAGTGCTCCCCGCCTATCAGGGTCCTACGAGCAGTACTTC. This gives the protein CSAPRLSGSYEQYF.

In its sample, this clonotype was seen a few times. This sequence joins TRBV13 and TRBJ2-2, with D perhaps TRBD1 or TRBD2 (6 bases each). The germline V gene has CDR1 PRHDT and CDR2 FYEKMQ (reference sequence). The germline V and J ends were trimmed by 3 bases and 6 bases, with 17 bases remaining between them. This CDR3 spans 16 amino acids. The CDR3 nucleotides are TGTGCCAGCAGCTTTTTAGGGCGGGACAAGGCCGGGGAGCTGTTTTTT. Its translation is CASSFLGRDKAGELFF.

The genes are TRBV5-1 and TRBJ2-1, with 13 bases lining up with TRBD2. Germline CDR1 reads SGHRS; CDR2 reads YFSETQ. The CDR3 totals 15 residues. Trimming took 6 bases from V and 5 from J; bases not matched to a gene: 5. CDR3 residues: CASTRTSGGNNEQFF. Here the CDR3 DNA reads TGCGCCAGCACGAGGACTAGCGGGGGAAACAATGAGCAGTTCTTC.

This clonotype was seen many times. The chain combines TRBV4-1 with TRBJ2-5; 9 positions agree with TRBD1. The CDR3 spans 14 residues. Trimming took 3 bases from V and 2 from J; bases not matched to a gene: 1. Germline assignment: CDR1 MGHRA and CDR2 YSYEKL. CDR3 region: CASSQTGGQETQYF. In nucleotides, the CDR3 is TGCGCCAGCAGCCAGACAGGGGGGCAAGAGACCCAGTACTTC.

This chain joins TRBV7-8 and TRBJ2-2, with a weak D call TRBD2 (6 bases). Germline lookup yields CDR1 SGHVS and CDR2 FQNEAQ. The CDR3 has 16 amino acids. Deletions cut 7 bases from V and 0 bases from J, with 15 bases between. CDR3 region: CASTRWEVANTGELFF. DNA of the CDR3: TGTGCCAGCACCCGGTGGGAGGTCGCGAACACCGGGGAGCTGTTTTTT.

This clonotype was seen more than once but under ten times. The rearrangement links TRBV4-1 to TRBJ1-1; 7 nucleotides align to TRBD1. The CDR3 covers 16 residues. CDR1 and CDR2 (germline): MGHRA, YSYEKL. V was pared by 0 bases and J by 5 bases, with 9 bases of the junction left unmatched. The CDR3 region has the DNA TGCGCCAGCAGCCAAGAAGGGCTGGGCAGGGGGACTGAAGCTTTCTTT. Translated, it gives CASSQEGLGRGTEAFF.

The chain combines TRBV18 with TRBJ2-3; 7 nucleotides align to TRBD1. The CDR3 has 15 amino acids. V was pared by 0 bases and J by 4 bases, with 4 bases of the junction left unmatched. Looked up from germline, CDR1 is KGHSH and CDR2 is LQKENI. Here the CDR3 reads CASSPPNRGADTQYF. As DNA, the CDR3 is TGTGCCAGCTCACCACCTAACAGGGGCGCAGATACGCAGTATTTT.

This clonotype was seen a handful of times. The chain combines TRBV4-1 with TRBJ1-2, with 7 nucleotides matching TRBD1. The CDR3 is 15 amino acids. After removal of 1 base from V and 4 bases from J, the junction contained 6 bases not matched to a gene. CDR1 MGHRA and CDR2 YSYEKL come from the germline V gene. DNA for the CDR3: TGCGCCAGCAGCCAAGGGGGACAGCCAACCTATGGCTACACCTTC. This encodes CASSQGGQPTYGYTF.

In this sample, this clonotype turned up many times. This chain connects TRBV6-1 to TRBJ2-1, with 8 bases that match TRBD2. The CDR3 totals 13 residues. The junction had 7 bases not matched to a gene; V was cut back by 7 bases and J by 8 bases. Germline loops: CDR1 MNHNS, CDR2 SASEGT. The CDR3 DNA reads as TGTGCCAGCACCCTCTCCGGGGGGGATGAGCAGTTCTTC. This codes for CASTLSGGDEQFF.

This chain links TRBV11-2 with TRBJ2-5; 16 bases map to TRBD2. Unmatched junction bases numbered 5, after V lost 5 bases and J lost 14 bases. The CDR3 runs 13 residues. Germline V gene sequence: CDR1 SGHAT, CDR2 FQNNGV. For the CDR3, the DNA is TGTGCCAGCAGCCAGGGGACTAGCGGGGGGGACTACTTC. This translates into CASSQGTSGGDYF.

This clonotype occurred many times. This chain connects TRBV10-3 to TRBJ1-2; TRBD1 matches at 9 bases. The trim removed 2 bases at V and 8 bases at J, leaving 6 bases unmatched. From germline, CDR1 is ENHRY and CDR2 SYGVKD. The CDR3 is 14 amino acids. CDR3 loop: CAISETGQGYGYTF. The CDR3 DNA sequence: TGTGCCATCAGTGAGACCGGACAGGGGTACGGCTACACCTTC.